Listed below are T cell receptor beta chains from one sample, sequenced in a study of CD8+ T cells in alopecia areata. Data came from immunoSEQ multiplex PCR; TCRdb stores just in-frame clones and leaves some out. The data show roughly 280,000 clones, with 50% to 75% seen just once and roughly 0.88% held by the top ten. Sequencing used CD4+ T cells sorted from blood, obtained at roughly week 52, from a patient treated with tofacitinib. The receptors were sampled from a human donor with alopecia areata. CDR3s include the opening cysteine and the closing phenylalanine or tryptophan. Each record gives: D gene, V gene, clone size, J gene, CDR3 DNA, CDR3 protein. A D gene is named only where the DNA matches it firmly. Some rows have no size entry. The others give once, few or many, or a class for an expanded clone.

>-|TRBV9|-|TRBJ1-1
TGTGCCAGCAGCGTAGAAGCGGGCACTGAAGCTTTCTTT
CASSVEAGTEAFF
>TRBD1|TRBV5-1|few|TRBJ2-5
TGCGCCAGCAGCCCCGGGACAGGGCAAGAGACCCAGTACTTC
CASSPGTGQETQYF
>TRBD1|TRBV19|few|TRBJ1-6
TGTGCCAGTACCCCGACAGGGGGGGGTTCACCCCTCCACTTT
CASTPTGGGSPLHF
>TRBD1|TRBV4-1|-|TRBJ1-5
TGCGCCAGCAGCCAATCCGGACAGGGCGGGCAGCCCCAGCATTTT
CASSQSGQGGQPQHF
>-|TRBV27|-|TRBJ2-7
TGTGCCAGCAGTTTATCCTTTGGGTCCTACGAGCAGTACTTC
CASSLSFGSYEQYF
>TRBD2|TRBV9|-|TRBJ2-2
TGTGCCAGCAGCCCCCGGACTAGCGGGGAGGCCGGGGAGCTGTTTTTT
CASSPRTSGEAGELFF
>TRBD1|TRBV30|-|TRBJ2-5
TGTGCCCGGGACAGGGGCTACCAAGAGACCCAGTACTTC
CARDRGYQETQYF
>-|TRBV29-1|few|TRBJ2-2
TGCAGCGTTGATGAGGGAAACACCGGGGAGCTGTTTTTT
CSVDEGNTGELFF
>-|TRBV6-5|-|TRBJ2-5
TGTGCCAGCAGTTACTTGCGACTGGAGACCCAGTACTTC
CASSYLRLETQYF
>TRBD2|TRBV11-2|-|TRBJ2-1
TGTGCCAGCAGCTTAACCCCGGGGGGGGCCCAGTTCTTC
CASSLTPGGAQFF
>-|TRBV29-1|few|TRBJ1-2
TGCAGCGTTGAGCGGGGGTATGGCTACACCTTC
CSVERGYGYTF
>-|TRBV7-3|-|TRBJ2-3
TGTGCCAGCAGCTTAGATCGGCGGAGCACAGATACGCAGTATTTT
CASSLDRRSTDTQYF
>-|TRBV9|-|TRBJ2-5
TGTGCCAGCAGCGCACCGGGGCCAGGAGAGACCCAGTACTTC
CASSAPGPGETQYF
>-|TRBV25-1|once|TRBJ1-2
TGTGCCAGCCGGTCACAGGGCCACCATGGCTACACCTTC
CASRSQGHHGYTF
>-|TRBV7-3|few|TRBJ1-1
TGTGCCAGCAGCAATCAGGGGAACACTGAAGCTTTCTTT
CASSNQGNTEAFF
>-|TRBV7-2|-|TRBJ1-2
TGTGCCAGCAGCTACATCGCCGCGGGGGGCTACACCTTC
CASSYIAAGGYTF
>-|TRBV29-1|-|TRBJ1-2
TGCAGCGTTGAAGATAGGAGTCGGCCAGCGTTTGGCTACACCTTC
CSVEDRSRPAFGYTF
>TRBD1|TRBV4-2|-|TRBJ2-5
TGTGCCAGCAGCCCAACAGGGGGCCAAGAGACCCAGTACTTC
CASSPTGGQETQYF
>-|TRBV7-9|-|TRBJ2-5
TGTGCCGTCGGACAGCTCTACCAAGAGACCCAGTACTTC
CAVGQLYQETQYF
>TRBD2|TRBV29-1|-|TRBJ2-1
TGCAGCGTTCCTGTGCGGGGGACGAACAATGAGCAGTTCTTC
CSVPVRGTNNEQFF
>-|TRBV7-9|few|TRBJ1-1
TGTGCCAGCAGCGGCTATCTTATGGGAGGGTATGTGAACACTGAAGCTTTCTTT
CASSGYLMGGYVNTEAFF
>-|TRBV5-6|few|TRBJ1-2
TGTGCCAGCAGTCGGACGGGTAACTATGGCTACACCTTC
CASSRTGNYGYTF
>-|TRBV5-1|few|TRBJ2-3
TGCGCCAGCAGCTCGACTAGGTTCACAGATACGCAGTATTTT
CASSSTRFTDTQYF
>-|TRBV5-4|-|TRBJ1-6
TGTGCCAGCAGCCACAGGGAGCGGAGCTCACCCCTCCACTTT
CASSHRERSSPLHF
>TRBD1|TRBV30|-|TRBJ2-1
TGTGCCCGTACAGGGGGGCGGCACAATGAGCAGTTCTTC
CARTGGRHNEQFF
>-|TRBV4-1|-|TRBJ1-2
TGCGCCAGCAGCCAAGATAGGCTTCCAAAGAGCTATGGCTACACCTTC
CASSQDRLPKSYGYTF
>-|TRBV7-2|-|TRBJ2-2
TGTGCCGGACGACGGGGCCTAACCGGGGAGCTGTTTTTT
CAGRRGLTGELFF
>-|TRBV13|once|TRBJ2-1
TGTGCCAGCCTCGGGGGATCTGGTGAGCAGTTCTTC
CASLGGSGEQFF
>TRBD2|TRBV9|-|TRBJ2-5
TGTGCCAGCAGCCTCGGACTAGCGGGGCAAGAGACCCAGTACTTC
CASSLGLAGQETQYF
>-|TRBV19|once|TRBJ2-7
TGTGCCAGTAGTATAGATCTCGGCTACGAGCAGTACTTC
CASSIDLGYEQYF
>-|TRBV4-2|few|TRBJ2-1
TGTGCCAGCAGCCAAGGATTTCATGAGCAGTTCTTC
CASSQGFHEQFF
>-|TRBV7-9|-|TRBJ1-1
TGTGCCAGCAGCTTAGTGGGAGGACCCACTGAAGCTTTCTTT
CASSLVGGPTEAFF
>TRBD1|TRBV7-2|-|TRBJ2-3
TGTGCCAGCAGCGCACAGGGGCCAGATACGCAGTATTTT
CASSAQGPDTQYF
>-|TRBV29-1|-|TRBJ2-7
TGCAGCGTTTTGACCGAAAGGAGCTACGAGCAGTACTTC
CSVLTERSYEQYF
>-|TRBV9|-|TRBJ1-2
TGTGCCAGCAGCTCGAGGAGGGAAGAGGGCTACACCTTC
CASSSRREEGYTF
>-|TRBV29-1|-|TRBJ1-2
TGCAGCGTGGTCAAGGCGAAGAGCTATGGCTACACCTTC
CSVVKAKSYGYTF
>TRBD1|TRBV9|-|TRBJ1-5
TGTGCCAGCAGCGGGGGACAGGGGATTGGCGATCAGCCCCAGCATTTT
CASSGGQGIGDQPQHF
>-|TRBV29-1|few|TRBJ2-7
TGCAGCGTTGCCGGTTCCGGGACGTCATCCTACGAGCAGTACTTC
CSVAGSGTSSYEQYF
>-|TRBV5-6|-|TRBJ2-7
TGTGCCAGCAGCTTGGAGGGCAGCTCGTACGAGCAGTACTTC
CASSLEGSSYEQYF
>-|TRBV18|few|TRBJ2-5
TGTGCCAGCTCACTCTCCCGCTACCAAGAGACCCAGTACTTC
CASSLSRYQETQYF
>TRBD2|TRBV29-1|once|TRBJ2-1
TGCAGTCCCACGTGGACTAGCGGATACAATGAGCAGTTCTTC
CSPTWTSGYNEQFF
>-|TRBV5-1|once|TRBJ1-2
TGCGCCAGCAGCTTCGGGCTTAACTATGGCTACACCTTC
CASSFGLNYGYTF
>TRBD1|TRBV2|-|TRBJ2-5
TGTGCCAGCAGTGAAGCGCTCCAGGACAGGGTTATCGAGACCCAGTACTTC
CASSEALQDRVIETQYF
>TRBD1|TRBV7-7|-|TRBJ2-1
TGTGCTAGCAGCTTGGGGACAGGGTTTTACAATGAGCAGTTCTTC
CASSLGTGFYNEQFF
>-|TRBV30|-|TRBJ2-1
TGTGCCTGGAGTGGGGACTCCTACAATGAGCAGTTCTTC
CAWSGDSYNEQFF
>-|TRBV5-4|few|TRBJ1-1
TGTGCCAGCAGCTCACGGACGACAGGGAACACTGAAGCTTTCTTT
CASSSRTTGNTEAFF
>TRBD1|TRBV5-6|-|TRBJ1-4
TGTGCCAGCAGCTCCGGACAGGGACAGGCAACTAATGAAAAACTGTTTTTT
CASSSGQGQATNEKLFF
>TRBD2|TRBV5-6|-|TRBJ2-3
TGTGCCAGCAGCCCAGCGGGGACGGCGGGGGATACGCAGTATTTT
CASSPAGTAGDTQYF
>TRBD1|TRBV29-1|-|TRBJ1-2
TGCAGCGTTGAAGATCGGACAGGCTATGGCTACACCTTC
CSVEDRTGYGYTF
>-|TRBV4-1|-|TRBJ1-4
TGCGCCAGCAGCCAAGCCTCCCAGGGCCTTAATGAAAAACTGTTTTTT
CASSQASQGLNEKLFF
>-|TRBV7-3|-|TRBJ2-6
TGTGCCAGCAGCTCCAGCAGTGGGGCCAACGTCCTGACTTTC
CASSSSSGANVLTF
>TRBD1|TRBV2|few|TRBJ1-5
TGTGCCAGCAGTACCGGGACAGGGAATTCAGGCAATCAGCCCCAGCATTTT
CASSTGTGNSGNQPQHF
>-|TRBV30|-|TRBJ1-2
TGTGCCTGGAGTACTATCTATGGCTACACCTTC
CAWSTIYGYTF
>-|TRBV29-1|few|TRBJ2-1
TGCAGCGTTGAATCCCGCCGTGGATCCCGCTCCTACAATGAGCAGTTCTTC
CSVESRRGSRSYNEQFF